Detailed here is one T cell receptor beta chain. The sample is drawn from a study of blood T cell repertoires in COVID-19. About the research overall: T cells, B-cell-depleted T cells, or PBMCs provided the cDNA or gDNA that served as material.

Profiled with immunoSEQ multiplex PCR; TCRdb holds only in-frame clones, not every one. Of roughly 290,000 clones listed, around 88% are singletons. Cohort placement rested on clinical history that participants reported themselves. Input material: PBMCs or T cells enriched from blood (not recorded which). This receptor was identified in a woman aged 40-49 years who had recovered from COVID-19.

The CDR3 loop reads CASSPLRGSYEQYF. The CDR3, as DNA: TGCGCCAGCAGCCCACTCCGGGGCTCCTACGAGCAGTACTTC. The chain uses TRBV4-1 and TRBJ2-7; a weak D match, TRBD2 (5 bases). Germline lookup yields CDR1 MGHRA and CDR2 YSYEKL. There are 14 residues in the CDR3. The V end was cut by 4 bases, the J end by 0 bases, with 10 bases between.